The following is a T cell receptor beta chain sequence with its context. As processed by the authors: Amplified reference gene primers provided the basis for estimating nucleated cell counts. Here immunoSEQ multiplex PCR was the method, and the copy in TCRdb shows in-frame clones only, minus some. The V and J calls and clone size were taken over from that table, and D and trimming were inferred from the DNA. The sample has 200,000 to 250,000 clones; 85% to 90% are singletons. Germline V gene lookup returns CDR1 LGHNA and CDR2 YSLEER. The CDR3 loop spans 16 amino acids. Trimming removed 1 base at V and 0 bases at J, with 9 bases between. This sample was taken from a study of blood T cell repertoires in COVID-19. Study summary: The analysed material was cDNA or gDNA that came from T cells, B-cell-depleted T cells, or PBMCs.

Sequencing was done on a sample of peripheral blood. The chain recombines TRBV4-3 with TRBJ2-2; D is unclear. The clonotype was recovered from a man aged 25-45 years with COVID-19, enrolled during active disease. CDR3 residues: CASSQVTKTNTGELFF. The CDR3 region has the DNA TGCGCCAGCAGCCAAGTCACAAAAACGAACACCGGGGAGCTGTTTTTT.